The 29 T cell receptor beta chains reported below all come from one sample, sequenced in a study of OX40 agonist ivuxolimab in advanced cancers. The method was immunoSEQ multiplex PCR; TCRdb's version includes in-frame clones alone and lacks a portion of them. The repertoire holds roughly 48,000 clones, with around nine tenths as singletons. The specimen comprised CD4+ or CD8+ T cells sorted from blood, sampled in a trial of the OX40 agonist ivuxolimab. These receptors all come from an adult with an advanced solid tumor such as melanoma, head and neck, liver or kidney cancer.

The chain has TRBV7-9 and TRBJ1-4; D perhaps matches TRBD1 (6 bases). Germline V gives CDR1 SEHNR, CDR2 FQNEAQ (reference sequence). This CDR3 has 16 residues. Trimming removed 6 bases from V and 9 bases from J, with 23 bases in between. CDR3 DNA sequence: TGTGCCAGCAGTCCTATCGGATCCCAGGGGCAAAAAAAACTGTTTTTT. This encodes CASSPIGSQGQKKLFF.

This rearrangement joins TRBV30 to TRBJ1-5; no clear D gene. V shed 0 bases and J shed 4 bases, with 10 bases lying between them. The CDR3 length is 14 residues. Germline-derived CDR1 and CDR2 are GTSNPN and SVGIG (reference sequence). The CDR3 protein is CAWSVGSGNQPQHF. For the CDR3, the DNA is TGTGCCTGGAGTGTAGGGTCGGGTAATCAGCCCCAGCATTTT.

This clone was recorded once. The chain is built from TRBV4-3 and TRBJ1-6; D is ambiguous. Trimming removed 2 bases at V and 11 bases at J, with 13 bases between. This CDR3 region has 14 residues. CDR1 is LGHNA and CDR2 is YSLEER in the germline V gene. As DNA, the CDR3 is TGCGCCAGCAGCCAAAGCGCCGGGCCACCACCCCTCCACTTT. Translation: CASSQSAGPPPLHF.

The chain couples TRBV28 to TRBJ2-1; the D is unclear. CDR3 length: 10 residues. Germline loops: CDR1 MDHEN, CDR2 SYDVKM. Trimming removed 7 bases from V and 2 bases from J, with 0 bases in between. The CDR3 DNA sequence: TGTGCCAGCACCTACAATGAGCAGTTCTTC. Protein sequence: CASTYNEQFF.

The V gene is TRBV4-3, the J gene TRBJ2-6, with TRBD2 matching over 7 bases. Germline V gene sequence: CDR1 LGHNA, CDR2 YSLEER. The CDR3 runs to 18 residues. The V segment lost 8 bases and the J segment 0 bases; nucleotides outside the gene matches: 13. The CDR3 loop reads CASGGGDRYSSGANVLTF. Written as DNA, the CDR3 is TGCGCCAGCGGCGGGGGTGACAGATATAGCTCTGGGGCCAACGTCCTGACTTTC.

The DNA of the CDR3 is TGTGCCAGCAGCTTGGCGTCCAGAGGCGAGACCCAGTACTTC. Translating gives CASSLASRGETQYF. The chain carries TRBV5-6 and TRBJ2-5; no firm D call. This CDR3 comprises 14 residues. V was pared by 0 bases and J by 5 bases, with 11 bases between. Germline assignment: CDR1 SGHDT and CDR2 YYEEEE.

The chain recombines TRBV4-1 with TRBJ2-6; 7 bases line up with TRBD1. This CDR3 region has 20 residues. Germline V gives CDR1 MGHRA, CDR2 YSYEKL. The J segment lost 0 bases and the V segment lost 1 base, leaving 12 bases of the junction unmatched. The CDR3 sequence is CASSQGPLGDRASGANVLTF. CDR3 coding DNA: TGCGCCAGCAGCCAAGGCCCCCTGGGTGACAGGGCCTCTGGGGCCAACGTCCTGACTTTC.

This chain connects TRBV7-2 to TRBJ2-2, with unresolved D. Germline values: CDR1 SGHTA, CDR2 FQGNSA. The germline V and J ends were trimmed by 3 bases and 4 bases, with 12 bases remaining between them. The CDR3 runs to 15 residues. In DNA, the CDR3 is TGTGCCAGCAGCTTGGAAACAGTAAGCACCGGGGAGCTGTTTTTT. Translated, it gives CASSLETVSTGELFF.

CDR3 loop: CSVLKGQQQYF. CDR3 in DNA: TGCAGCGTCCTCAAGGGGCAGCAGCAGTACTTC. The chain links TRBV29-1 to TRBJ2-7; weak D call: TRBD1 (5 bases). The CDR3 is made up of 11 amino acids. V was trimmed by 6 bases and J by 8 bases, leaving 14 bases between them. In germline, CDR1 is SQVTM, CDR2 ANQGSEA.

The chain has TRBV7-9 and TRBJ2-1; no firm D call. V lost 1 base and J lost 5, with 9 bases in between. Looked up from germline, CDR1 is SEHNR and CDR2 is FQNEAQ (reference sequence). The CDR3 consists of 14 residues. The CDR3 region is CASSLDVLHNEQFF. CDR3 coding DNA: TGTGCCAGCAGCTTAGACGTACTGCACAATGAGCAGTTCTTC.

The rearrangement joins TRBV11-2 to TRBJ1-2; D gene unclear. Germline lookup yields CDR1 SGHAT and CDR2 FQNNGV. V was trimmed by 5 bases and J by 8 bases, leaving 24 bases between them. The CDR3 covers 16 residues. The DNA for the CDR3 is TGTGCCAGCAGCCAATTTCCTTGGACTGTTCGCGGCGGCTACACCTTC. Translation: CASSQFPWTVRGGYTF.

The chain carries TRBV29-1 and TRBJ2-2; 7 nucleotides match TRBD1. The CDR3 contains 12 residues. The V gene end was trimmed by 6 bases and the J gene end by 6 bases; junction bases not matched to a gene: 4. Germline lookup yields CDR1 SQVTM and CDR2 ANQGSEA. The CDR3 reads CSVLTGAGELFF. For the CDR3, the DNA is TGCAGCGTGCTTACAGGGGCCGGGGAGCTGTTTTTT.

V usage is TRBV28 and J usage is TRBJ1-6; D not resolved. V was trimmed by 6 bases and J by 0 bases, leaving 12 bases between them. Germline CDR1 reads MDHEN; CDR2 reads SYDVKM. This CDR3 contains 16 residues. The CDR3 spells CASSLLGSSYNSPLHF. The CDR3 nucleotides read TGTGCCAGCAGCCTCCTGGGGAGCTCCTATAATTCACCCCTCCACTTT.

The chain links TRBV27 to TRBJ1-5; D remains unclear. Germline loops: CDR1 MNHEY, CDR2 SMNVEV (reference sequence). The V gene lost 2 bases and the J gene lost 5 bases, with 7 bases spanning the gap. The CDR3 runs to 13 residues. CDR3 amino acids: CASSLGSHQPQHF. The CDR3 nucleotides read TGTGCCAGCAGTTTAGGATCTCATCAGCCCCAGCATTTT.

The chain employs TRBV30 and TRBJ2-7; 11 nucleotides align to TRBD1. This CDR3 has 15 amino acids. Germline V CDR1 and CDR2: GTSNPN, SVGIG (reference sequence). V lost 0 bases to trimming and J lost 2 bases; unmatched junction nucleotides: 3. The CDR3 sequence is CAWSVGTGGPYEQYF. The CDR3 region has the DNA TGTGCCTGGAGTGTAGGGACAGGGGGTCCCTACGAGCAGTACTTC.

This chain connects TRBV19 to TRBJ1-2; 7 positions agree with TRBD1. This CDR3 has 16 residues. Losses at the gene ends were 5 bases for V and 0 bases for J; bases not matched to a gene: 9. In germline, CDR1 is LNHDA, CDR2 SQIVND (reference sequence). CDR3 sequence (DNA): TGTGCCAGTAGTGCGAGATGGGACAGACCTAACTATGGCTACACCTTC. Translating it yields CASSARWDRPNYGYTF.

The genes are TRBV13 and TRBJ2-3; D is uncertain. This CDR3 comprises 16 residues. Per the germline V gene, CDR1 is PRHDT and CDR2 is FYEKMQ (reference sequence). With 4 bases removed from V and 2 bases from J, the gap between germline ends came to 16 bases. The CDR3 here is CASSSKNSDPTDTQYF. Written as DNA, the CDR3 is TGTGCCAGCAGCTCCAAAAACTCGGACCCCACAGATACGCAGTATTTT.

Written as DNA, the CDR3 is TGTGCCAGTAGTATAAGGGGAACTAATGAAAAACTGTTTTTT. Translation gives CASSIRGTNEKLFF. This chain joins TRBV19 and TRBJ1-4; possibly TRBD1 for D (5 bases). This CDR3 contains 14 residues. V was clipped by 2 bases and J by 1 base, with 5 bases between them. Germline V gene data show CDR1 as LNHDA and CDR2 as SQIVND (reference sequence).

The CDR3 DNA follows: TGTGCCAGCAGCTCCCGGACAGGGATGGGGTCTAGCACAGATACGCAGTATTTT. This sequence encodes CASSSRTGMGSSTDTQYF. The V call is TRBV13, the J call TRBJ2-3, with 8 nucleotides matching TRBD1. V lost 4 bases, J lost 0 bases, and 12 bases stayed unmatched. The V gene's germline CDR1 is PRHDT and CDR2 FYEKMQ (reference sequence). The CDR3 has 18 residues.

The chain links TRBV27 to TRBJ2-7; 9 nucleotides line up with TRBD1. The CDR3 is made up of 14 amino acids. The germline V gene has CDR1 MNHEY and CDR2 SMNVEV (reference sequence). V shed 6 bases, J shed 5 bases, and the junction held 8 bases outside the gene matches. The CDR3 DNA reads as TGTGCCAGCAGCCCCGGGACAGGGTGGGACGAGCAGTACTTC. This sequence encodes CASSPGTGWDEQYF.

In its sample, this clone was seen a few times. The V gene is TRBV11-1, the J gene TRBJ2-7, with a weak D call TRBD1 (6 bases). V lost 1 base and J lost 6, with 10 bases in between. From germline, CDR1 is SGHAT and CDR2 FQDESV (reference sequence). The CDR3 is made up of 13 amino acids. The CDR3 sequence is CASSLVQGPEQYF. DNA for the CDR3: TGTGCCAGCAGCTTAGTACAGGGACCCGAGCAGTACTTC.

This chain connects TRBV30 to TRBJ1-2, with D uncertain. CDR1 is GTSNPN, CDR2 SVGIG, per germline (reference sequence). The CDR3 runs 13 residues. V gave up 5 bases and J gave up 3 bases, with 13 bases separating them. CDR3 DNA sequence: TGTGCCTGGGGTTTACGGGAGGACTATGGCTACACCTTC. This gives the protein CAWGLREDYGYTF.

In this sample, this clone turned up once. This chain joins TRBV7-2 and TRBJ1-1; D is perhaps TRBD1 (6 bases). This CDR3 region has 17 residues. The V gene's germline CDR1 is SGHTA and CDR2 FQGNSA. The V and J ends lost 1 base and 0 bases respectively, with 15 bases between them. CDR3 in DNA: TGTGCCAGCAGCTTAGATGGGGGGGCATGGTTGAACACTGAAGCTTTCTTT. This codes for CASSLDGGAWLNTEAFF.

The rearrangement links TRBV4-3 to TRBJ1-2; D is undetermined. Between the trimmed V and J ends, which lost 0 bases and 7 bases, there was a span of 15 bases. From germline, CDR1 is LGHNA and CDR2 YSLEER. This CDR3 spans 15 amino acids. The CDR3 is CASSQDNWDKVGYTF. CDR3 bases: TGCGCCAGCAGCCAAGATAACTGGGATAAGGTTGGCTACACCTTC.

In regard to this clone: The junction shows a germline mismatch at one end, possibly a read error. The chain recombines TRBV4-1 with TRBJ1-4; D ambiguous. CDR3 length equals 11 residues. The germline V gene encodes CDR1 MGHRA and CDR2 YSYEKL. DNA for the CDR3: TGCGCCAGCAGCCAAGGGACGGCCCCAACTTTT. Amino acids: CASSQGTAPTF.

This chain links TRBV7-2 with TRBJ2-4, with a possible D match to TRBD2 (5 bases). The V end was cut by 5 bases, the J end by 0 bases, with 14 bases between. CDR1 SGHTA and CDR2 FQGNSA come from the germline V gene. The CDR3 has 16 residues. CDR3 bases: TGTGCCAGCAGCACCTGGACTTATCTAGCCAAAAACATTCAGTACTTC. It encodes CASSTWTYLAKNIQYF.

The chain is built from TRBV4-3 and TRBJ2-1; a weak D match, TRBD2 (5 bases). Germline V lookup: CDR1 LGHNA, CDR2 YSLEER. The CDR3 is 14 residues long. Deletions cut 3 bases from V and 0 bases from J, with 6 bases between. In nucleotides, the CDR3 is TGCGCCAGCAGCCAGGGGAGCTCCTACAATGAGCAGTTCTTC. Protein sequence: CASSQGSSYNEQFF.

The chain employs TRBV18 and TRBJ2-7, with D tentatively TRBD2 (5 bases). With 2 bases removed from V and 0 bases from J, the gap between germline ends came to 8 bases. The CDR3 totals 14 residues. The germline V gene has CDR1 KGHSH and CDR2 LQKENI. CDR3 residues: CASSPAEGSYEQYF. As DNA, the CDR3 is TGTGCCAGCTCACCAGCAGAGGGCTCCTACGAGCAGTACTTC.

CDR3 residues: CASSLNRAGYGYTF. The CDR3 nucleotides read TGTGCCAGCAGCCTCAACAGGGCAGGGTATGGCTACACCTTC. The chain couples TRBV7-2 to TRBJ1-2, with TRBD1 as a possible D gene (6 bases). CDR3 length: 14 residues. The germline gives CDR1 SGHTA, CDR2 FQGNSA. The V and J ends lost 5 bases and 5 bases respectively, with 15 bases between them.